This T cell receptor (beta chain) was documented in a study of identifying expanded T cells in peripheral blood. No infections or other immune events were documented during collection. Using immunoSEQ multiplex PCR, the repertoire was profiled, and TCRdb retains in-frame clones only, with some absent. The sample has more than 85,000 clones; approximately 89% are singletons. Findings and limits, study-wide: Approximately 1.2 clones differed between technical replicates, versus approximately 17 and 20 over time. Clone count variance between roughly 2-week samples rose with total template count.

Concerning this clone: Antigen: not known.

This CDR3 is built from 15 residues. The germline CDR1 and CDR2 sequences are LNHNV and YYDKDF (reference sequence). V lost 5 bases, J lost 4 bases, and 15 bases lay in between. The chain combines TRBV15 with TRBJ2-1; the D gene is possibly TRBD1 (5 bases). The receptor was derived from a person aged 18-70 years in good health. Sequenced material: blood. CDR3 bases: TGTGCCACCAGCTATTACTCGGACAATTACAATGAGCAGTTCTTC. Translating it yields CATSYYSDNYNEQFF. Combining the CDR3 with reference TRBV15 and TRBJ2-1 gives the whole variable domain DAMVIQNPRYQVTQFGKPVTLSCSQTLNHNVMYWYQQKSSQAPKLLFHYYDKDFNNEADTPDNFQSRRPNTSFCFLDIRSPGLGDTAMYLCATSYYSDNYNEQFFGPGTRLTVL.